This entry features one TCR beta chain sequence. It lacks a known antigen. One base away there is no much larger clone; base qualities are not given. Library preparation employed the immunoSEQ multiplex PCR assay. For most patients, genomic DNA was isolated with the Qiagen DNeasy Blood and Tissue Kit and shipped frozen to Adaptive Biotechnologies for TCR sequencing. Adaptive Biotechnologies carried out high-throughput TCR-beta CDR3 sequencing of genomic DNA for most patients. Per the original workflow: Adaptive's ImmunoSEQ software supplied the TCR sequencing data for approximately 18 patients, while MiXCR and VDJtools were used to process three other patients. CD4 versus CD8 sorting errors were corrected by removing sequences found in both subsets at a frequency ratio below 5:1. CDR3 nucleotide sequences shared between donor and recipient were removed because the origin of such sequences could not be assigned. To be classed as alloreactive, a clone needed at least 2-fold expansion over unstimulated cells and a minimum CFSE-low frequency of 0.002% (template counts) or 0.001% (read counts). Mappable clones were those detected in sequenced pre-transplant spleen, lymph node, or MLR CFSE-low populations of the donor or recipient. The cumulative frequency of alloreactive clones was calculated as a percentage of all sequences, weighted by copy number. TCRdb provides this immuneACCESS table in a form limited to in-frame rearrangements. Some clones are lacking; in checked studies, under half of them reflect an unresolved V gene, and why the rest are absent is not known. The V and J calls and clone size come from that table; D and trimming were worked out from the DNA. This sample gives some 83,000 clones in total; 91% of them show up just once. The ten most abundant clones make up roughly 0.1% of the sample.

This entry belongs to a study of graft-versus-host responses after intestinal transplantation (dated by TCRdb to about 2021). Study-level background: Recipients received multivisceral, liver-intestinal, or isolated intestinal transplants. To identify alloreactive clones, pre-transplant mixed lymphocyte reaction products were sequenced and then compared with unstimulated pre-transplant donor and recipient T cells. Samples from a few later patients were sequenced in-house on an Illumina MiSeq with MiXCR processing rather than by the commercial service. Donor T cell macrochimerism was defined as a peak of at least 4% donor T cells among recipient peripheral blood mononuclear cells. Graft-versus-host and host-versus-graft alloreactive T cell clones were tracked in the graft, circulation and bone marrow after intestinal transplantation using bulk TCR-beta CDR3 sequencing. Every recipient was given anti-thymocyte globulin induction, then maintenance tacrolimus and steroids for around three years. A cohort of about 26 intestinal transplant recipients, including one retransplant, was enrolled, and 3 patients lacking pretransplant specimens were excluded. Points the paper makes about the study in general: The conclusions were limited by the relatively low number and heterogeneity of the intestinal transplant patients. In the allografts of patients with donor T cell macrochimerism, GvH to HvG T cell clonal ratios were high. GvH clones were detected in recipient bone marrow, and some of these GvH clones were observed earlier in ileal mucosa or blood, consistent with an intestinal mucosal origin. Early after transplant, peak levels of circulating GvH clones were found to be associated with declines in HvG clones.

The time point label on this specimen signifies: cells obtained before transplantation from donor or recipient. CD3+CD4+ and CD3+CD8+ populations were FACS-sorted from unstimulated pre-transplant donor and recipient cells taken from spleen or lymph nodes. Based on the germline V gene (reference sequence), the CDR1 and CDR2 sequences are LNHNV and YYDKDF. The CDR3 measures 15 amino acids from cysteine to phenylalanine. The DNA shown is the 45-base CDR3, in frame from base 1. Trimming removed 0 bases from V and 5 bases from J, leaving 14 bases between the germline ends. This clonotype was obtained from a human donor who received an intestinal transplant. The sample here was unstimulated CD4+ T cells sorted from spleen or lymph node cells, taken before intestinal transplant. The chain is encoded by TRBV15 joined to TRBJ2-7, and perhaps TRBD1 as D gene, on 6 matching bases. The DNA sequence is given as TGTGCCACCAGCAGAGAACAACAGGGCGTTGACGAGCAGTACTTC. It translates as CATSREQQGVDEQYF. Full variable domain (CDR3 extended with the reference TRBV15 and TRBJ2-7 proteins): DAMVIQNPRYQVTQFGKPVTLSCSQTLNHNVMYWYQQKSSQAPKLLFHYYDKDFNNEADTPDNFQSRRPNTSFCFLDIRSPGLGDTAMYLCATSREQQGVDEQYFGPGTRLTVT.